This passage covers 7 T cell receptor beta chains from one sample sequenced in a study of CD8 T cells in ankylosing spondylitis. Study-wide results and caveats: Apparently characteristic of ankylosing spondylitis blood was a TCR beta motif (eight highly homologous variants).

These TCRs are of unknown antigen specificity. MiXCR, applied by TCRdb to the 5' RACE reads, yields one record per CDR3 protein. The sample consists of 670,000 or so distinct CDR3 sequences, about 20% of them appearing once. Input material: blood, either unsorted or a sorted T cell fraction (not recorded which). The source is a male donor with ankylosing spondylitis.

This clonotype was found a few times. The V gene is TRBV20-1, the J gene TRBJ2-5; D might be TRBD1 (5 bases). The germline CDR1 and CDR2 sequences are DFQATT and SNEGSKA (reference sequence). The ends were cut back, 0 bases at V and 0 bases at J, with 11 bases in the middle. This CDR3 has 15 residues. CDR3 region: CSARDGGQHQETQYF. The CDR3, as DNA: TGCAGTGCTAGAGATGGTGGACAACACCAAGAGACCCAGTACTTC.

This clonotype occurred a few times. The rearrangement joins TRBV7-3 to TRBJ2-3; D possibly matches TRBD1 or TRBD2 (6 bases each). The CDR3 contains 17 residues. Germline V lookup: CDR1 SGHTA, CDR2 FQGTGA. V gave up 2 bases and J gave up 2 bases, with 17 bases separating them. CDR3 in DNA: TGTGCCAGCAGCTTATCGGGGGCCCGGGCTTTCACAGATACGCAGTATTTT. It encodes CASSLSGARAFTDTQYF.

This clonotype was observed a few times. This chain connects TRBV27 to TRBJ2-7, with 7 bases lining up with TRBD1. V was pared by 6 bases and J by 7 bases, with 15 bases of the junction left unmatched. This CDR3 is built from 15 residues. Germline V gene sequence: CDR1 MNHEY, CDR2 SMNVEV (reference sequence). The DNA of the CDR3 is TGTGCCAGCAGCCCTCTCTGGGACAGTGTATTTGAGCAGTACTTC. Amino acids: CASSPLWDSVFEQYF.

This clonotype has a handful of counts. V gene TRBV7-8 combines with J gene TRBJ1-5; 8 nucleotides line up with TRBD1. The CDR3 is 16 amino acids. In germline, CDR1 is SGHVS, CDR2 FQNEAQ. V lost 3 bases, J lost 6 bases, and 10 bases stayed unmatched. Here the CDR3 reads CASSFDPGGAGQPQHF. CDR3 in DNA: TGTGCCAGCAGCTTCGACCCAGGGGGCGCGGGTCAGCCCCAGCATTTT.

This chain joins TRBV12-3 or TRBV12-4 and TRBJ1-3, with a weak D call TRBD1 (5 bases). This CDR3 has 14 amino acids. The germline V and J ends were trimmed by 1 base and 5 bases, with 9 bases remaining between them. CDR3 protein: CASSLGTPRNTIYF. CDR3 coding DNA: TGTGCCAGCAGTTTAGGGACACCTAGAAACACCATATATTTT.

This clonotype was detected a few times. This sequence joins TRBV15 and TRBJ2-1; TRBD1 aligns across 9 bases. The CDR3 sequence is 15 residues long. The junction had 6 bases not matched to a gene; V was cut back by 8 bases and J by 1 base. The germline V gene has CDR1 LNHNV and CDR2 YYDKDF (reference sequence). CDR3 nucleotides: TGTGCCACCGCACCGGGGACAGGGTCCTACAATGAGCAGTTCTTC. Amino acid sequence: CATAPGTGSYNEQFF.

Many counts were recorded for this clonotype. The genes are TRBV5-1 and TRBJ1-4, with D maybe TRBD1 (5 bases). Looked up from germline, CDR1 is SGHRS and CDR2 is YFSETQ. The CDR3 spans 14 residues. V was cut by 4 bases and J by 6 bases, with 13 bases left in between. Here the CDR3 DNA reads TGCGCCAGCAGCCCAAGTCGGGGGGATGAAAAACTGTTTTTT. Amino acid sequence: CASSPSRGDEKLFF.